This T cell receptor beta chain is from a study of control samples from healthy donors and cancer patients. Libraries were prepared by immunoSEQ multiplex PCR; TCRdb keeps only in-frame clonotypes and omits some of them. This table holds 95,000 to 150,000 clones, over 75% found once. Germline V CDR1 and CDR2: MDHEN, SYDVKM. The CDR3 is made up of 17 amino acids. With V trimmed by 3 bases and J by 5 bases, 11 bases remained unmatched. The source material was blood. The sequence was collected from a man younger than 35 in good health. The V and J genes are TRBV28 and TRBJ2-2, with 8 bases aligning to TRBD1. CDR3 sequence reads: CASSFMRRQGSTGELFF. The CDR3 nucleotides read TGTGCCAGCAGTTTCATGCGTCGACAGGGGTCAACCGGGGAGCTGTTTTTT. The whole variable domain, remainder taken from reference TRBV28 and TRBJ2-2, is DVKVTQSSRYLVKRTGEKVFLECVQDMDHENMFWYRQDPGLGLRLIYFSYDVKMKEKGDIPEGYSVSREKKERFSLILESASTNQTSMYLCASSFMRRQGSTGELFFGEGSRLTVL.